This T cell receptor (beta chain) was sequenced in a study of cytomegalovirus exposure and HLA in healthy donors. Overall study findings and caveats: Later findings reportedly placed an Asian-associated ancestry cluster below the approximately 700-donor mean for N-insertions. In a later analysis, a missense DCLRE1C variant was linked to TCR beta V- and J-gene trimming.

With regard to this clone: The antigen is not known.

PCR primers comprised 60 Vbeta and 13 Jbeta primers. This table comes from immunoSEQ multiplex PCR, and its TCRdb copy is limited to in-frame clones, with some not included. The table includes 130,000 to 150,000 clones, 75% to 85% detected once. This CDR3 is 13 amino acids long. Germline trimming cut 0 bases from V and 13 bases from J; bases unmatched to any gene: 9. Germline V gene lookup returns CDR1 WNHNN and CDR2 SYGVQD (reference sequence). The sequence derives from a man aged 35 to 55 in good health and CMV-seronegative. This chain connects TRBV10-1 to TRBJ2-7; 7 bases are a match to TRBD2. Material for sequencing was PBMCs. Here the CDR3 reads CASSESPAGVRYF. CDR3 sequence (DNA): TGCGCCAGCAGTGAGTCCCCCGCGGGGGTTCGATACTTC.